Sequencing of this TCR beta chain was carried out in a study of CD8 T cells in ankylosing spondylitis. With 6 bases removed from V and 8 bases from J, the gap between germline ends came to 14 bases. CDR3 size: 13 residues. The study's findings and limits: A TCR beta motif of roughly 8 highly homologous variants appeared characteristic of ankylosing spondylitis blood.

Each CDR3 protein gets one entry after TCRdb re-called the 5' RACE reads with MiXCR. The repertoire has 75,000 to 95,000 distinct CDR3 sequences, about 8.3% of them found once; the top ten carry about a third. This clonotype was counted ten times or more. Its matching antigen is unknown. V and J are TRBV12-3 or TRBV12-4 and TRBJ2-1; the D gene is possibly TRBD1 (5 bases). The TCR was taken from a male donor with ankylosing spondylitis. Sequenced input: blood, either unsorted or a sorted T cell fraction (not recorded which). The CDR3 DNA is TGTGCCAGCAGCAGACCAGGGAAGGATGAGCAGTTCTTC. Protein product: CASSRPGKDEQFF.